The rows below give T cell receptor beta chains drawn from one sample of a study of control samples from healthy donors and cancer patients. The data were produced by immunoSEQ multiplex PCR, yet TCRdb's version contains in-frame clones alone and is incomplete. The sample includes 120,000 or so clones, over 75% of them seen just once. Sequenced input: blood. The source of these receptors is a man in his late teens or twenties in good health. Each CDR3 is given with its conserved first and last residue. D genes are given only for firm matches. Rows may omit the clone size; those that give it use once, few, many or a size class.

clone_size	j_call	d_call	v_call	cdr3_aa	cdr3_nt
.	TRBJ2-1	.	TRBV24-1	CATSDLLGNEQFF	TGTGCCACCAGTGATTTGTTGGGAAATGAGCAGTTCTTC
.	TRBJ2-1	TRBD1	TRBV5-1	CASSLGQGYNEQFF	TGCGCCAGCAGCTTGGGACAGGGGTACAATGAGCAGTTCTTC
.	TRBJ2-7	.	TRBV9	CASSVGQDTYEQYF	TGTGCCAGCAGCGTGGGTCAGGACACCTACGAGCAGTACTTC
.	TRBJ1-1	.	TRBV6-6	CASRRPNTEAFF	TGTGCCAGCAGACGACCGAACACTGAAGCTTTCTTT
once	TRBJ2-1	.	TRBV9	CASSVAKEEDEQFF	TGTGCCAGCAGCGTAGCTAAGGAAGAGGATGAGCAGTTCTTC
.	TRBJ1-3	.	TRBV7-9	CASSLYGRGSSGNTIYF	TGTGCCAGCAGCTTATATGGCCGGGGCAGCTCTGGAAACACCATATATTTT
.	TRBJ1-1	.	TRBV19	CASVRNTEAFF	TGTGCCAGCGTACGGAACACTGAAGCTTTCTTT
few	TRBJ2-2	TRBD1	TRBV6-6	CASSPLPPAGGAGIGELFF	TGTGCCAGCAGTCCCCTACCCCCCGCAGGGGGCGCCGGTATCGGGGAGCTGTTTTTT
.	TRBJ2-1	TRBD2	TRBV11-3	CASSLRLQSSGSSEQFF	TGTGCCAGCAGCTTACGACTCCAGTCTAGCGGGAGTAGTGAGCAGTTCTTC
.	TRBJ1-3	.	TRBV19	CASKAGPGNTIYF	TGTGCCAGTAAGGCAGGTCCCGGAAACACCATATATTTT
.	TRBJ1-5	.	TRBV6-1	CASSEASRGQPQHF	TGTGCCAGCAGTGAAGCGAGTCGAGGACAGCCCCAGCATTTT
.	TRBJ1-1	.	TRBV6-5	CASRGEWATEAFF	TGTGCCAGCAGGGGTGAGTGGGCGACTGAAGCTTTCTTT
.	TRBJ2-1	TRBD2	TRBV9	CASSVVTSALNEQFF	TGTGCCAGCAGCGTAGTAACTAGCGCTCTCAATGAGCAGTTCTTC
once	TRBJ2-5	TRBD1	TRBV7-9	CASSFGQGVSRETQYF	TGTGCCAGCAGCTTTGGACAGGGGGTTTCCAGGGAGACCCAGTACTTC
.	TRBJ2-2	TRBD2	TRBV2	CASSGQTSANTGELFF	TGTGCCAGCAGTGGACAGACTAGCGCGAACACCGGGGAGCTGTTTTTT
.	TRBJ2-1	TRBD2	TRBV2	CASKVSTSANEQFF	TGTGCCAGCAAGGTCTCAACTAGCGCCAATGAGCAGTTCTTC
once	TRBJ1-1	.	TRBV5-1	CASSFSGANTEAFF	TGCGCCAGCAGCTTCTCAGGGGCTAACACTGAAGCTTTCTTT
.	TRBJ2-1	TRBD2	TRBV13	CASSASGRNEQFF	TGTGCCAGCAGCGCCAGCGGGAGGAATGAGCAGTTCTTC
.	TRBJ2-1	.	TRBV6-2/TRBV6-3	CASSYPPREQFF	TGTGCCAGCAGTTACCCCCCGCGTGAGCAGTTCTTC
.	TRBJ1-2	.	TRBV3-1/TRBV3-2	CASSPGAGRGYTF	TGTGCCAGCAGCCCTGGGGCAGGGAGAGGCTACACCTTC
.	TRBJ2-1	TRBD2	TRBV5-1	CASSGMIAGGNEQFF	TGCGCCAGCAGCGGAATGATAGCGGGGGGCAATGAGCAGTTCTTC
.	TRBJ2-4	.	TRBV27	CASSPIPVGPGKNIQYF	TGTGCCAGCAGTCCCATCCCCGTAGGTCCTGGGAAAAACATTCAGTACTTC
.	TRBJ2-2	.	TRBV19	CASSIEFVYGELFF	TGTGCCAGTAGTATCGAGTTCGTCTACGGGGAGCTGTTTTTT
few	TRBJ1-6	.	TRBV6-5	CAVQGIDSPLHF	TGTGCCGTACAGGGTATTGATTCACCCCTCCACTTT
.	TRBJ2-1	TRBD1	TRBV30	CAWSLGQGAFSYNEQFF	TGTGCCTGGAGCCTGGGACAGGGGGCCTTTTCCTACAATGAGCAGTTCTTC
.	TRBJ2-3	TRBD2	TRBV5-1	CASSLAAGGSTDTQYF	TGCGCCAGCAGCTTAGCAGCGGGGGGGAGCACAGATACGCAGTATTTT
.	TRBJ2-5	.	TRBV10-1	CASSSGEETQYF	TGCGCCAGCAGCTCGGGGGAAGAGACCCAGTACTTC
.	TRBJ2-1	.	TRBV5-1	CASSFGLVSYNEQFF	TGCGCCAGCAGCTTTGGGCTGGTTTCCTACAATGAGCAGTTCTTC
few	TRBJ2-1	TRBD2	TRBV11-1	CASSFSGSLFYNEQFF	TGTGCCAGCAGTTTTAGCGGGAGCCTTTTCTACAATGAGCAGTTCTTC
.	TRBJ1-1	.	TRBV7-9	CASSLGAALNTEAFF	TGTGCCAGCAGCTTAGGAGCAGCCTTGAACACTGAAGCTTTCTTT
.	TRBJ1-1	.	TRBV5-1	CASSLNREGTEAFF	TGCGCCAGCAGCTTGAATCGGGAGGGTACTGAAGCTTTCTTT
few	TRBJ2-2	.	TRBV27	CASSSPIGGELFF	TGTGCCAGCAGTTCCCCTATAGGCGGGGAGCTGTTTTTT
.	TRBJ2-5	TRBD1	TRBV18	CASSPGQEETQYF	TGTGCCAGCTCACCAGGACAGGAAGAGACCCAGTACTTC
.	TRBJ1-6	.	TRBV6-5	CASKATPLHF	TGTGCCAGTAAAGCGACACCCCTCCACTTT
.	TRBJ2-2	.	TRBV4-3	CASSRETPQNTGELFF	TGCGCCAGCAGCCGAGAAACACCCCAGAACACCGGGGAGCTGTTTTTT
few	TRBJ1-1	.	TRBV6-1	CASSEAEVLGSVAFF	TGTGCCAGCAGTGAAGCGGAGGTTCTTGGGTCGGTAGCTTTCTTT
.	TRBJ2-5	.	TRBV7-9	CASSLYGRGETQYF	TGTGCCAGCAGCCTCTATGGCAGGGGAGAGACCCAGTACTTC
.	TRBJ2-5	.	TRBV6-5	CASSTPIGPGETQYF	TGTGCCAGCAGTACCCCCATTGGGCCAGGGGAGACCCAGTACTTC
.	TRBJ2-7	TRBD1	TRBV19	CASSPGQGAYEQYF	TGTGCCAGTAGTCCGGGACAGGGGGCTTACGAGCAGTACTTC
.	TRBJ2-5	.	TRBV3-1/TRBV3-2	CASSRGGETQYF	TGTGCCAGCAGCCGAGGGGGTGAGACCCAGTACTTC
.	TRBJ2-1	.	TRBV6-4	CASSDSGRTNEQFF	TGTGCCAGCAGTGACTCGGGCAGAACCAATGAGCAGTTCTTC
.	TRBJ1-5	.	TRBV5-6	CASSTGNQPQHF	TGTGCCAGCAGCACAGGGAATCAGCCCCAGCATTTT
few	TRBJ2-3	TRBD2	TRBV11-2	CASSPRVGGKTDTQYF	TGTGCCAGCAGCCCTCGGGTGGGGGGGAAGACAGATACGCAGTATTTT
.	TRBJ2-1	.	TRBV19	CASSPGQYNEQFF	TGTGCCAGTAGTCCCGGACAGTACAATGAGCAGTTCTTC
few	TRBJ2-1	TRBD2	TRBV6-4	CASSPGGSQREQFF	TGTGCCAGCAGCCCGGGGGGGTCTCAGCGCGAGCAGTTCTTC
.	TRBJ1-5	.	TRBV6-5	CASSIQGGEGQPQHF	TGTGCCAGCAGTATCCAGGGAGGTGAGGGGCAGCCCCAGCATTTT
.	TRBJ1-5	.	TRBV14	CASSRRGQPQHF	TGTGCCAGCAGCCGACGGGGTCAGCCCCAGCATTTT
.	TRBJ1-4	.	TRBV3-1/TRBV3-2	CASSQAMGRLFF	TGTGCCAGCAGCCAAGCAATGGGGCGACTGTTTTTT
.	TRBJ2-1	TRBD2	TRBV19	CASSPAPGTSGLQFF	TGTGCCAGTAGCCCAGCCCCAGGGACTAGCGGATTGCAGTTCTTC
.	TRBJ1-5	.	TRBV19	CASSMGFSNQPQHF	TGTGCCAGTAGTATGGGGTTTAGCAATCAGCCCCAGCATTTT
few	TRBJ1-1	.	TRBV6-2/TRBV6-3	CASSLTGPTEAFF	TGTGCCAGCAGTCTGACAGGCCCCACTGAAGCTTTCTTT
once	TRBJ1-1	.	TRBV20-1	CSAPLGGGAFF	TGCAGTGCACCGCTTGGGGGCGGAGCTTTCTTT
.	TRBJ2-5	.	TRBV24-1	CATSDPSAGGKWETQYF	TGTGCCACCAGTGACCCCTCGGCAGGAGGCAAATGGGAGACCCAGTACTTC
.	TRBJ1-1	.	TRBV7-2	CATSPGAPHTEAFF	TGTGCCACCTCACCCGGGGCACCTCACACTGAAGCTTTCTTT
.	TRBJ2-2	.	TRBV4-2	CASSQDGGRELFF	TGTGCCAGCAGCCAAGACGGGGGGCGGGAGCTGTTTTTT
.	TRBJ2-3	TRBD2	TRBV24-1	CATAWGGISDTQYF	TGTGCCACCGCATGGGGAGGGATCTCAGATACGCAGTATTTT